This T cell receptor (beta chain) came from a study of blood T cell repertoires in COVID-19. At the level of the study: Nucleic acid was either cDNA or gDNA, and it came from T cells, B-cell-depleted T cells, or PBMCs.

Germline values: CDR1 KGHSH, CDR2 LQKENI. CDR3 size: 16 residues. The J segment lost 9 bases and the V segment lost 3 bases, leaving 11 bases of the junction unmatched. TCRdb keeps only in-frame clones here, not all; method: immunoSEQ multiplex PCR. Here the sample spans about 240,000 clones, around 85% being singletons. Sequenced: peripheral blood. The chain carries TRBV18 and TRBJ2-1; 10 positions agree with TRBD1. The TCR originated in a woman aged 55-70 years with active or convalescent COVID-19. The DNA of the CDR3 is TGTGCCAGCTCACCGGCGGACAGGGGGTTAGGGGTTGAGCAGTTCTTC. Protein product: CASSPADRGLGVEQFF.